This TCR beta chain appears in the sequencing data of a study of regulatory T cells in long-lasting Graves disease. Time point in this sample: newly diagnosed GD, antithyroid drugs for less than 3 months. The TCR library was made from RNA that had been extracted from PBMCs in TRIzol. From each patient, roughly 10 milliliters of peripheral blood was drawn and collected into an EDTA anticoagulant tube. As regards this clonotype: No antigen is known for it.

Through Arm-PCR of CDR3 regions and iRepertoire HTBI primers, TCR beta libraries were built. Original handling: Identification of gene segments yielded more than 60 TRBV and roughly 15 TRBJ across samples. TCRdb reanalysed the multiplex PCR reads using MiXCR and keeps one entry per CDR3 protein. It is TCRdb's table, rather than the study itself, that gives the V and J calls and clone size. The sample carries hundreds of thousands of distinct CDR3 sequences, less than 20% recorded once. The germline V and J ends were trimmed by 3 bases and 3 bases, with 12 bases remaining between them. The CDR3 loop spans 15 amino acids. The germline CDR1 and CDR2 sequences are KGHSH and LQKENI. Study observations and caveats: TRBV28, TRBJ1-2 and TRBJ2-5 emerged as the favored segments in persistent disease.

These records were also assigned to another study, of T cells in Graves' hyperthyroidism and ophthalmopathy.

This receptor was identified in a woman in her thirties with Graves disease. The genes are TRBV18 and TRBJ2-1; D perhaps matches TRBD2 (6 bases). The sample was peripheral blood mononuclear cells (PBMCs), taken at new diagnosis, from a patient treated with antithyroid drugs. The CDR3 protein is CASSPEPGLYNEQFF. Here the CDR3 DNA reads TGTGCCAGCTCACCTGAACCGGGACTCTACAATGAGCAGTTCTTC.